The 11 T cell receptor beta chains below come from one sample, sequenced in a study of immune characterization of retroperitoneal liposarcoma. MiXCR, run by TCRdb on the PCR reads, gives a single entry per CDR3 protein. The table lists 11,000 or so distinct CDR3 sequences, about 20% of them singletons. Sample: blood. Receptors were obtained from a female donor with retroperitoneal liposarcoma.

In its sample, this clonotype ranks as medium-sized (0.01 to 0.1%). The CDR3 DNA reads TGTGCCAGCAGTGAAAGAGGGGGAGGCTCCTACGAGCAGTACTTC. Amino acids: CASSERGGGSYEQYF. V and J are TRBV6-1 and TRBJ2-7; D is tentatively TRBD1 or TRBD2 (6 bases each). The CDR3 extends over 15 amino acids. Per the germline V gene, CDR1 is MNHNS and CDR2 is SASEGT. Trimming took 2 bases from V and 0 from J, leaving 11 bases between them.

The chain has TRBV25-1 and TRBJ1-3; tentatively, D is TRBD1 (6 bases). The CDR3 loop spans 16 amino acids. Trimming cost V 1 base and J 4 bases, with 14 bases left between them. Germline lookup yields CDR1 MGHDK and CDR2 SYGVNS. CDR3 region: CASSESQPGAGNTIYF. For the CDR3, the DNA is TGTGCCAGCAGTGAATCCCAGCCGGGGGCGGGAAACACCATATATTTT.

Concerning this clonotype itself: A read error is possible here, since a much larger clone lies one base away. This chain links TRBV6-4 with TRBJ2-1, with 8 bases lining up with TRBD1. This CDR3 is built from 16 residues. The germline V gene encodes CDR1 MRHNA and CDR2 SNTAGT. CDR3: CVSSDNPGQGAGEQFF. The DNA for the CDR3 is TGTGTCAGCAGTGACAACCCCGGGCAGGGGGCTGGGGAGCAGTTCTTC.

V is TRBV27 and J is TRBJ2-1, with a weak D call TRBD1 (8 bases). The DNA matches TRBJ2-5 better at its end, which makes the J call doubtful. The CDR3 spans 14 residues. Germline CDR1 is MNHEY and CDR2 is SMNVEV (reference sequence). The CDR3, as DNA: TGTGCCAGCAGTTTGGGAACAGGGGGGGCGACCCAGTACTTC. Its translation is CASSLGTGGATQYF.

A note on this clonotype: Likely a read error: the CDR3 ends without its conserved phenylalanine or tryptophan. The chain is built from TRBV7-2 and TRBJ1-1; no definite D call. Germline CDR1 and CDR2: SGHTA and FQGNSA. The CDR3 is made up of 12 amino acids. V was pared by 5 bases and J by 8 bases, with 12 bases between. CDR3 in amino acids: CASSPGGGEAFV. CDR3 coding DNA: TGTGCCAGCAGCCCCGGCGGTGGAGAAGCTTTCGTT.

The table lists this clonotype with many counts. The chain's CDR3 is CASSFSRDSNEQFF. The CDR3 bases are TGTGCCAGCAGCTTTTCCCGGGACTCCAATGAGCAGTTCTTC. The chain has TRBV7-3 and TRBJ2-1; TRBD2 might be the D (6 bases). V lost 3 bases to trimming and J lost 6 bases, with 12 bases between them. Germline V CDR1 and CDR2: SGHTA, FQGTGA. This CDR3 region has 14 residues.

The rearrangement uses TRBV6-6 and TRBJ1-1; D unclear. CDR3 length: 13 residues. Germline V lookup: CDR1 MNHNY, CDR2 SVGAGI (reference sequence). V was cut by 6 bases and J by 1 base, with 9 bases left in between. The CDR3, as DNA: TGTGCCAGCAGCCAGAGGGAGAACACTGAAGCTTTCTTT. Residues: CASSQRENTEAFF.

This rearrangement joins TRBV7-6 to TRBJ2-1; D gene uncertain. The J call may be wrong; the DNA end is better matched by TRBJ2-7. This CDR3 contains 14 residues. CDR1 is SGHVS, CDR2 FNYEAQ, per germline. CDR3 protein: CASSLVKGPYEQYF. In DNA form, the CDR3 reads TGTGCCAGCAGCTTAGTTAAGGGTCCCTACGAGCAGTACTTC.

The chain employs TRBV25-1 and TRBJ2-2, with D perhaps given as TRBD1 or TRBD2 (7 bases each). The CDR3 extends over 14 amino acids. The germline V gene has CDR1 MGHDK and CDR2 SYGVNS. V lost 6 bases, J lost 4 bases, and 12 bases lay in between. The CDR3 spells CASRGEGATGELFF. The CDR3 DNA reads TGTGCCAGCAGAGGGGAGGGGGCCACCGGGGAGCTGTTTTTT.

This chain connects TRBV24-1 to TRBJ2-1; 14 nucleotides agree with TRBD2. The CDR3 has 13 amino acids. Unmatched junction bases numbered 6, after V lost 9 bases and J lost 12 bases. In germline, CDR1 is KGHDR, CDR2 SFDVKD. The CDR3 spells CATRGLAGEGQFF. The CDR3 DNA follows: TGTGCCACCCGGGGACTAGCGGGAGAGGGGCAGTTCTTC.

The genes are TRBV18 and TRBJ2-4; D not resolved. The CDR3 sequence is 16 residues long. Germline CDR1 reads KGHSH; CDR2 reads LQKENI. V lost 0 bases, J lost 2 bases, and 11 bases lay in between. The CDR3 is CASSPPGRTSKNIQYF. The CDR3, as DNA: TGTGCCAGCTCACCACCTGGTCGAACGTCCAAAAACATTCAGTACTTC. The complete variable domain, with remaining parts taken from reference TRBV18 and TRBJ2-4, reads NAGVMQNPRHLVRRRGQEARLRCSPMKGHSHVYWYRQLPEEGLKFMVYLQKENIIDESGMPKERFSAEFPKEGPSILRIQQVVRGDSAAYFCASSPPGRTSKNIQYFGAGTRLSVL.